Below are 5 T cell receptor beta chains sequenced from a single sample in a study of T cell changes during pregnancy in multiple sclerosis. Data came from immunoSEQ multiplex PCR; TCRdb stores just in-frame clones and leaves some out. The repertoire includes approximately 46,000 clones, more than 85% of them detected once, and 0.39% sits in the top ten. The specimen comprised CD4+ T cells from peripheral blood mononuclear cells, sampled after pregnancy. These receptors were taken from a female donor with multiple sclerosis, enrolled in a pregnancy study.

The chain has TRBV2 and TRBJ2-5; weak D call: TRBD1 (6 bases). The germline V and J ends were trimmed by 4 bases and 5 bases, with 17 bases remaining between them. CDR3 length equals 15 residues. CDR1 SNHLY and CDR2 FYNNEI come from the germline V gene. The CDR3 here is CASSVSGVGLETQYF. In DNA, the CDR3 is TGTGCCAGCAGTGTTTCAGGGGTGGGTTTGGAGACCCAGTACTTC.

The chain has TRBV7-8 and TRBJ1-2, with TRBD1 as a possible D gene (5 bases). The ends were cut back, 5 bases at V and 2 bases at J, with 12 bases in the middle. The CDR3 extends over 14 amino acids. The germline V gene has CDR1 SGHVS and CDR2 FQNEAQ. DNA for the CDR3: TGTGCCAGCAGCGCCAGGGATTTCAACTATGGCTACACCTTC. Its protein is CASSARDFNYGYTF.

V is TRBV5-4 and J is TRBJ1-4; tentative D call: TRBD1 (6 bases). CDR1 and CDR2 from the germline V gene are SGHNT and YYREEE (reference sequence). This CDR3 comprises 15 residues. Trimming removed 4 bases from V and 0 bases from J, with 10 bases in between. For the CDR3, the DNA is TGTGCCAGCAGCCCCACAGGGTCAACTAATGAAAAACTGTTTTTT. Amino acid sequence: CASSPTGSTNEKLFF.

The chain is built from TRBV2 and TRBJ2-3, with 7 bases matching TRBD2. The CDR3 has 16 amino acids. Germline CDR1 is SNHLY and CDR2 is FYNNEI. The trim removed 6 bases at V and 3 bases at J, leaving 12 bases unmatched. CDR3 nucleotides: TGTGCCAGCAGGGCGGGAGCCCTCCTAGCTACAGATACGCAGTATTTT. Translated: CASRAGALLATDTQYF. Based on the CDR3 plus reference TRBV2 and TRBJ2-3, the full variable domain is EPEVTQTPSHQVTQMGQEVILRCVPISNHLYFYWYRQILGQKVEFLVSFYNNEISEKSEIFDDQFSVERPDGSNFTLKIRSTKLEDSAMYFCASRAGALLATDTQYFGPGTRLTVL.

The chain recombines TRBV30 with TRBJ2-6, with D perhaps TRBD1 (5 bases). The CDR3 runs to 14 residues. With 1 base removed from V and 4 bases from J, the gap between germline ends came to 8 bases. CDR1 and CDR2 from the germline V gene are GTSNPN and SVGIG (reference sequence). Here the CDR3 reads CAWSEGVGANVLTF. The CDR3, as DNA: TGTGCCTGGAGTGAAGGGGTCGGGGCCAACGTCCTGACTTTC.